Following are 2 T cell receptor beta chains from one sample sequenced in a study of shared clonotypes between healthy human individuals. Produced via immunoSEQ multiplex PCR; TCRdb's table is partial and in-frame only. The table lists 550,000 to 700,000 clones, 55% to 85% of them singletons, with more than 1.5% in the top ten. The sequencing input was memory CD4+ T cells sorted from blood. Indicated subset: CD45RA-negative fraction. The receptors shown here come from a woman aged 30 to 39 in good health.

The rearrangement links TRBV11-3 to TRBJ2-1, with 16 bases lining up with TRBD2. Trimming removed 1 base from V and 10 bases from J; junction bases left unmatched: 4. Germline values: CDR1 SGHNT, CDR2 YENEEA. The length of the CDR3 is 16 residues. CDR3 protein: CASSLAGTSGREEQFF. Written as DNA, the CDR3 is TGTGCCAGCAGCTTAGCGGGGACTAGCGGGAGGGAGGAGCAGTTCTTC.

This sequence joins TRBV30 and TRBJ2-1; 10 bases map to TRBD2. This CDR3 contains 16 residues. V shed 0 bases, J shed 3 bases, and the junction held 5 bases outside the gene matches. Germline CDR1 and CDR2: GTSNPN and SVGIG (reference sequence). CDR3 sequence reads: CAWSVASGGYYNEQFF. In DNA form, the CDR3 reads TGTGCCTGGAGTGTGGCTAGCGGGGGCTACTACAATGAGCAGTTCTTC.